This T cell receptor (beta chain) derives from a study of CD8+ T cells in alopecia areata. The overall study: Patients remained on tofacitinib for 6 to 18 months and then went 6 months without it.

Extraction of RNA preceded its reverse transcription into cDNA, which served as the sequencing template. This table comes from immunoSEQ multiplex PCR, and its TCRdb copy is limited to in-frame clones, with some not included. The profile shows 130,000 to 150,000 clones, about 47% of them singletons. Germline V gene lookup returns CDR1 MGHRA and CDR2 YSYEKL. With 4 bases clipped from V and 4 bases from J, the junction kept 2 bases outside the gene matches. CDR3 length equals 13 residues. General study findings and limits: Against the mouse data, patients shared TCRs less clearly, possibly for HLA reasons.

Concerning this clone itself: Its antigen remains unidentified.

The chain employs TRBV4-1 and TRBJ2-3; 7 bases align to TRBD2. The sequenced sample was CD4+ T cells sorted from blood, obtained at week 0. This receptor was obtained from a human donor with alopecia areata. The CDR3 region is CASSLREADTQYF. The CDR3, as DNA: TGCGCCAGCAGCCTACGGGAGGCAGATACGCAGTATTTT.